One sample yielded the 29 T cell receptor beta chains listed below, sequenced in a study of control samples from healthy donors and cancer patients. Sequenced by immunoSEQ multiplex PCR; TCRdb stores in-frame clones only, minus some. Found here are about 120,000 clones, around 89% of them singletons; the top ten hold 1.1%. The material sequenced was PBMCs. The receptors stem from a woman aged 45 to 65 with colorectal cancer.

The V and J genes are TRBV9 and TRBJ2-2; D is unclear. Trimming left V 0 bases short and J 6 bases short, with 15 bases between. This CDR3 contains 16 residues. Germline V gene data show CDR1 as SGDLS and CDR2 as YYNGEE. CDR3: CASSVVGRVSAGELFF. In DNA form, the CDR3 reads TGTGCCAGCAGCGTAGTGGGTAGGGTTTCGGCCGGGGAGCTGTTTTTT.

J is TRBJ2-5 and V is TRBV11-2; D gene uncertain. Trimming shortened V by 4 bases and J by 9 bases, and 12 bases separated the two germline ends. The germline V gene encodes CDR1 SGHAT and CDR2 FQNNGV. The CDR3 sequence is 12 residues long. The CDR3 DNA sequence: TGTGCCAGCAGCTCTACCGGTGGGGCCCAGTACTTC. Its translation: CASSSTGGAQYF.

The rearrangement uses TRBV6-5 and TRBJ1-5, with 9 bases fitting TRBD1. Trimming cost V 4 bases and J 3 bases; bases outside gene matches: 4. Germline V gives CDR1 MNHEY, CDR2 SVGAGI. The CDR3 is 15 amino acids. The CDR3 spells CASSSGTGYNQPQHF. Written as DNA, the CDR3 is TGTGCCAGCAGTTCCGGGACAGGGTACAATCAGCCCCAGCATTTT.

A word on this clone: At the DNA level, this CDR3 is encoded by other sequences in the same sample as well. The genes are TRBV19 and TRBJ1-2, with 9 bases that match TRBD1. Per the germline V gene, CDR1 is LNHDA and CDR2 is SQIVND (reference sequence). The trim removed 3 bases at V and 8 bases at J, leaving 4 bases unmatched. The length of the CDR3 is 13 residues. The CDR3 nucleotides are TGTGCCAGTAGTATGGGGACAGGGTACGGCTACACCTTC. It specifies CASSMGTGYGYTF.

The rearrangement joins TRBV29-1 to TRBJ1-2, with D perhaps TRBD1 (6 bases). In germline, CDR1 is SQVTM, CDR2 ANQGSEA. This CDR3 is 15 amino acids long. Between the trimmed V and J ends, which lost 3 bases and 3 bases, there was a span of 17 bases. The CDR3 is CSVELGLTGYYGYTF. The CDR3 nucleotides are TGCAGCGTTGAGCTTGGACTCACAGGGTACTATGGCTACACCTTC.

CDR3 loop: CASSMGGAGVSNQPQHF. CDR3 in DNA: TGTGCCAGTAGTATGGGGGGCGCAGGGGTTAGCAATCAGCCCCAGCATTTT. The chain employs TRBV19 and TRBJ1-5, with a possible D match to TRBD1 (6 bases). The CDR3 runs 17 residues. CDR1 and CDR2 from the germline V gene are LNHDA and SQIVND (reference sequence). Trimming took off 3 bases at V and 0 bases at J, with 15 bases between the two ends.

In its sample, this clone was seen a few times. The V call is TRBV9, the J call TRBJ2-2, with D unclear. Germline V gives CDR1 SGDLS, CDR2 YYNGEE. Deletions cut 2 bases from V and 2 bases from J, with 13 bases between. This CDR3 is built from 16 residues. The CDR3 DNA reads TGTGCCAGCAGCGTCGGCCAGGAATCAAACACCGGGGAGCTGTTTTTT. It encodes CASSVGQESNTGELFF.

The chain recombines TRBV27 with TRBJ2-7; 9 positions agree with TRBD2. CDR1 is MNHEY and CDR2 is SMNVEV in the germline V gene (reference sequence). CDR3 length: 15 residues. The V and J ends lost 9 bases and 3 bases, in that order; junction bases with no gene match: 12. The CDR3 DNA is TGTGCCAGTTCATCTAGCGGGGTTCCCGACTACGAGCAGTACTTC. It codes for CASSSSGVPDYEQYF.

V is TRBV5-1 and J is TRBJ1-1; unclear D gene. CDR1 and CDR2 (germline): SGHRS, YFSETQ. The CDR3 contains 14 residues. The V end was cut by 7 bases, the J end by 1 base, with 14 bases between. CDR3 amino acids: CASGVGSENTEAFF. The CDR3 DNA reads as TGCGCCAGCGGGGTCGGGTCGGAGAACACTGAAGCTTTCTTT.

The J gene is TRBJ2-5, the V gene TRBV29-1; 11 bases align to TRBD2. J was trimmed by 4 bases and V by 7 bases; bases with no gene match: 2. CDR1 and CDR2 from the germline V gene are SQVTM and ANQGSEA. The length of the CDR3 is 12 residues. The CDR3 sequence: CSGLAGLETQYF. CDR3 bases: TGCAGCGGACTAGCGGGGTTAGAGACCCAGTACTTC.

The gene calls are TRBV19 and TRBJ2-3, with TRBD1 matching 8 bases. Germline-derived CDR1 and CDR2 are LNHDA and SQIVND (reference sequence). The CDR3 is 16 residues long. Unmatched junction bases numbered 7, after V lost 3 bases and J lost 2 bases. The CDR3 protein is CASSIADRAITDTQYF. The CDR3, as DNA: TGTGCCAGTAGTATCGCGGACAGGGCTATCACAGATACGCAGTATTTT.

This chain uses TRBV7-9 with TRBJ1-3; D not certain. Trimming shortened V by 0 bases and J by 2 bases, and 8 bases separated the two germline ends. CDR3 length: 15 residues. CDR1 and CDR2 (germline): SEHNR, FQNEAQ (reference sequence). CDR3 residues: CASSLAGGAGNTIYF. In nucleotides, the CDR3 is TGTGCCAGCAGCTTAGCTGGTGGTGCTGGAAACACCATATATTTT.

CDR3 region: CASSPTWEGRGTEAFF. The CDR3 bases are TGTGCCAGCAGCCCCACCTGGGAGGGCCGGGGCACTGAAGCTTTCTTT. This rearrangement joins TRBV3-1 (or the pseudogene TRBV3-2) to TRBJ1-1; no reliable D call. The CDR3 is made up of 16 amino acids. Germline loops: CDR1 LGHDT, CDR2 YNNKEL (reference sequence). V was shortened by 4 bases and J by 4 bases, with 19 bases between the two germline ends.

The CDR3 loop reads CASSLGTRNGYTF. Written as DNA, the CDR3 is TGTGCCAGCAGCTTGGGGACACGAAATGGCTACACCTTC. This chain uses TRBV5-6 with TRBJ1-2; D might be TRBD1 (5 bases). The V end was cut by 0 bases, the J end by 6 bases, with 9 bases between. Germline CDR1 is SGHDT and CDR2 is YYEEEE. This CDR3 region has 13 residues.

The V and J genes are TRBV7-8 and TRBJ1-5, with TRBD1 matching 7 bases. Trimming removed 5 bases from V and 4 bases from J; junction bases left unmatched: 5. The CDR3 consists of 14 residues. Germline lookup yields CDR1 SGHVS and CDR2 FQNEAQ. The CDR3 region is CASSRDSRNQPQHF. CDR3 coding DNA: TGTGCCAGCAGCAGGGACAGTAGGAATCAGCCCCAGCATTTT.

The chain is built from TRBV6-1 and TRBJ1-5; tentative D call: TRBD1 (5 bases). The CDR3 runs to 16 residues. Germline V CDR1 and CDR2: MNHNS, SASEGT. Trimming took off 3 bases at V and 1 base at J, with 13 bases between the two ends. DNA of the CDR3: TGTGCCAGCAGTGACGATGGGACTTTGAGCAATCAGCCCCAGCATTTT. Its translation is CASSDDGTLSNQPQHF.

The chain couples TRBV9 to TRBJ1-2; maybe TRBD1 (6 bases). V was clipped by 1 base and J by 4 bases, with 14 bases between them. Germline lookup yields CDR1 SGDLS and CDR2 YYNGEE. The CDR3 contains 15 residues. The CDR3 nucleotides are TGTGCCAGCAGCGTACAGGACAGCCTCTTCTATGGCTACACCTTC. It is translated as CASSVQDSLFYGYTF.

This rearrangement joins TRBV19 to TRBJ2-2; TRBD2 matches at 8 bases. The CDR3 is 16 amino acids. Germline loops: CDR1 LNHDA, CDR2 SQIVND (reference sequence). The trim removed 3 bases at V and 8 bases at J, leaving 11 bases unmatched. CDR3 amino acids: CASSIASWGGRGELFF. The CDR3 DNA is TGTGCCAGTAGTATCGCCTCTTGGGGCGGGAGGGGGGAGCTGTTTTTT. The full variable domain, completed using reference TRBV19 and TRBJ2-2, is DGGITQSPKYLFRKEGQNVTLSCEQNLNHDAMYWYRQDPGQGLRLIYYSQIVNDFQKGDIAEGYSVSREKKESFPLTVTSAQKNPTAFYLCASSIASWGGRGELFFGEGSRLTVL.

V usage is TRBV6-5 and J usage is TRBJ1-2; 7 bases align to TRBD1. Germline values: CDR1 MNHEY, CDR2 SVGAGI. V lost 6 bases to trimming and J lost 2 bases; unmatched junction nucleotides: 3. The CDR3 totals 13 residues. In nucleotides, the CDR3 is TGTGCCAGCAGGAGGACAGGAAACTATGGCTACACCTTC. This sequence encodes CASRRTGNYGYTF.

The chain couples TRBV2 to TRBJ1-1, with TRBD1 matching 8 bases. The V gene end was trimmed by 7 bases and the J gene end by 6 bases; junction bases not matched to a gene: 13. Germline loops: CDR1 SNHLY, CDR2 FYNNEI. The CDR3 loop spans 15 amino acids. The CDR3 is CASNKRQGIRAEAFF. CDR3 DNA sequence: TGTGCCAGCAATAAAAGACAGGGGATCCGGGCTGAAGCTTTCTTT.

The chain is built from TRBV5-1 and TRBJ1-4, with 9 positions matching TRBD1. The V segment lost 6 bases and the J segment 7 bases; nucleotides outside the gene matches: 10. The CDR3 loop spans 15 amino acids. Germline V gene data show CDR1 as SGHRS and CDR2 as YFSETQ. The chain's CDR3 is CASTTGGVEGEKLFF. The CDR3 coding sequence is TGCGCCAGCACAACAGGGGGCGTTGAGGGTGAAAAACTGTTTTTT.

The rearrangement joins TRBV5-5 to TRBJ2-2, with D possibly being TRBD1 (6 bases). Germline-derived CDR1 and CDR2 are SGHKS and YYEKEE (reference sequence). Trimming took off 0 bases at V and 6 bases at J, with 18 bases between the two ends. CDR3 length equals 17 residues. The CDR3 loop reads CASSLGPGQTSPGELFF. CDR3 nucleotides: TGTGCCAGCAGCTTGGGCCCCGGACAGACTTCCCCCGGGGAGCTGTTTTTT. Combining the CDR3 with reference TRBV5-5 and TRBJ2-2 gives the whole variable domain DAGVTQSPTHLIKTRGQQVTLRCSPISGHKSVSWYQQVLGQGPQFIFQYYEKEERGRGNFPDRFSARQFPNYSSELNVNALLLGDSALYLCASSLGPGQTSPGELFFGEGSRLTVL.

This clone was detected once. The chain is built from TRBV4-1 and TRBJ2-1; no reliable D call. CDR1 and CDR2 from the germline V gene are MGHRA and YSYEKL. This CDR3 has 11 residues. The germline V and J ends were trimmed by 3 bases and 8 bases, with 5 bases remaining between them. CDR3 in DNA: TGCGCCAGCAGCCACGGCGATGAGCAGTTCTTC. Protein: CASSHGDEQFF.

This clone showed up just a few times. J is TRBJ1-6 and V is TRBV30; D is perhaps TRBD1 (6 bases). This CDR3 contains 12 residues. Trimming left V 0 bases short and J 11 bases short, with 8 bases between. CDR1 is GTSNPN, CDR2 SVGIG, per germline (reference sequence). The CDR3 is CAWSVQGPPLHF. DNA for the CDR3: TGTGCCTGGAGTGTACAGGGCCCACCCCTCCACTTT.

This chain connects TRBV6-6 to TRBJ1-2; TRBD1 might be the D (6 bases). The CDR3 is 12 residues long. The V and J ends lost 10 bases and 4 bases respectively, with 13 bases between them. The V gene's germline CDR1 is MNHNY and CDR2 SVGAGI (reference sequence). CDR3 coding DNA: TGTGCCATCGAGGACAGTTTCTATGGCTACACCTTC. This encodes CAIEDSFYGYTF.

CDR3 sequence: CAWKGIGNTIYF. The CDR3 nucleotides read TGTGCCTGGAAGGGTATCGGAAACACCATATATTTT. The chain carries TRBV30 and TRBJ1-3; the D is unclear. Germline loops: CDR1 GTSNPN, CDR2 SVGIG (reference sequence). The CDR3 contains 12 residues. The V end lost 4 bases, the J end lost 4 bases, and 8 bases lay between the germline ends.

This sequence joins TRBV28 and TRBJ2-1, with 7 bases that match TRBD2. V trimming: 3 bases; J trimming: 5 bases; junction bases outside the gene matches: 7. This CDR3 contains 15 residues. Germline V gives CDR1 MDHEN, CDR2 SYDVKM. CDR3: CASSLPGGTDNEQFF. The CDR3 DNA reads as TGTGCCAGCAGTTTGCCGGGAGGAACTGACAATGAGCAGTTCTTC. Full variable domain (rest looked up from reference TRBV28 and TRBJ2-1): DVKVTQSSRYLVKRTGEKVFLECVQDMDHENMFWYRQDPGLGLRLIYFSYDVKMKEKGDIPEGYSVSREKKERFSLILESASTNQTSMYLCASSLPGGTDNEQFFGPGTRLTVL.

The rearrangement links TRBV5-5 to TRBJ2-7; 7 bases align to TRBD1. Germline V gene sequence: CDR1 SGHKS, CDR2 YYEKEE (reference sequence). This CDR3 spans 15 amino acids. The junction had 12 bases not matched to a gene; V was cut back by 2 bases and J by 7 bases. This CDR3 reads CASSFNPTGVGEQYF. CDR3 sequence (DNA): TGTGCCAGCAGCTTCAACCCAACAGGGGTCGGGGAGCAGTACTTC.

This sequence joins TRBV6-6 and TRBJ2-3; 8 bases align to TRBD1. Germline-derived CDR1 and CDR2 are MNHNY and SVGAGI (reference sequence). The length of the CDR3 is 17 residues. Germline trimming cut 5 bases from V and 2 bases from J; bases unmatched to any gene: 12. This CDR3 reads CASSRGQGWGFTDTQYF. CDR3 sequence (DNA): TGTGCCAGCAGTCGCGGACAGGGATGGGGGTTCACAGATACGCAGTATTTT.